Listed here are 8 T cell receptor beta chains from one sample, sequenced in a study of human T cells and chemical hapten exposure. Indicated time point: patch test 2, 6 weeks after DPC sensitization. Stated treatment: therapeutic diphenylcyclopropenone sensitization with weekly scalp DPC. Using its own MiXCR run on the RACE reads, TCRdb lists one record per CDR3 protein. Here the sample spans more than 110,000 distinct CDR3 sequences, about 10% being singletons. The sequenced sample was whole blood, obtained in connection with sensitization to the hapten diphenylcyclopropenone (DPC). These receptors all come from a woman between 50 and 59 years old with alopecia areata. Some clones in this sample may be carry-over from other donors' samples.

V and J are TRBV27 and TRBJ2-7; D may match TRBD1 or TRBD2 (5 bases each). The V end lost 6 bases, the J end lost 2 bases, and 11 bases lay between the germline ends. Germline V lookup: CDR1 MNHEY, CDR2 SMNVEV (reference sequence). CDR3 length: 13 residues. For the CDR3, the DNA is TGTGCCAGCAGGGCCGGGGCAACCTACGAGCAGTACTTC. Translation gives CASRAGATYEQYF.

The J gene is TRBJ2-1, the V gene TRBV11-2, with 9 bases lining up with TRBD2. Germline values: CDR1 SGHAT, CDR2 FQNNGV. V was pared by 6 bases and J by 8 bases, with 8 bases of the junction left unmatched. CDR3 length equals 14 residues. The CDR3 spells CASRNSGRGYEQFF. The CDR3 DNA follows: TGTGCCAGCAGAAATAGCGGGAGAGGCTATGAGCAGTTCTTC.

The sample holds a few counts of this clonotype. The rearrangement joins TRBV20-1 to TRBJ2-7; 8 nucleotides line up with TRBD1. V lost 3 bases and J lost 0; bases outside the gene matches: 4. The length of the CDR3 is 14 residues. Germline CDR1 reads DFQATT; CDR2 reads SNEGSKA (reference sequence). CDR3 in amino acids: CSARGDRSSYEQYF. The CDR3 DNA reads TGCAGTGCTAGGGGGGACAGGTCCTCCTACGAGCAGTACTTC.

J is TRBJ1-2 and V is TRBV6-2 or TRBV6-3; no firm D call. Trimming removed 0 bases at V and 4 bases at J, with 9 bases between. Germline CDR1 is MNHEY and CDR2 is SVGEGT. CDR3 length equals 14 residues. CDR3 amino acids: CASSYSNLLYGYTF. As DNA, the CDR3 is TGTGCCAGCAGTTACTCGAATCTGCTCTATGGCTACACCTTC.

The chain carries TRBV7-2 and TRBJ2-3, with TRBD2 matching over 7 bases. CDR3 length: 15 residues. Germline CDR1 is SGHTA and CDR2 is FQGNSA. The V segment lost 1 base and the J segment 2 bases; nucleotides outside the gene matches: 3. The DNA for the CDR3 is TGTGCCAGCAGCTTAGGGGGAGGGTTCACAGATACGCAGTATTTT. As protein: CASSLGGGFTDTQYF. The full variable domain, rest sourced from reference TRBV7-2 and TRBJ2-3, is GAGVSQSPSNKVTEKGKDVELRCDPISGHTALYWYRQSLGQGLEFLIYFQGNSAPDKSGLPSDRFSAERTGGSVSTLTIQRTQQEDSAVYLCASSLGGGFTDTQYFGPGTRLTVL.

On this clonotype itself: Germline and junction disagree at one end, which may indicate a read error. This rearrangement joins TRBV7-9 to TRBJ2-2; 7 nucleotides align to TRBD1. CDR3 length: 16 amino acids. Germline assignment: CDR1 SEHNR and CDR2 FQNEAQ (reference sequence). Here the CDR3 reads CASSLRGTERTGEPFF. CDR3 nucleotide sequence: TGTGCCAGCAGCTTACGAGGGACAGAGAGGACCGGGGAGCCGTTTTTT. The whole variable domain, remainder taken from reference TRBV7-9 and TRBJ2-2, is DTGVSQNPRHKITKRGQNVTFRCDPISEHNRLYWYRQTLGQGPEFLTYFQNEAQLEKSRLLSDRFSAERPKGSFSTLEIQRTEQGDSAMYLCASSLRGTERTGEPFFGEGSRLTVL.

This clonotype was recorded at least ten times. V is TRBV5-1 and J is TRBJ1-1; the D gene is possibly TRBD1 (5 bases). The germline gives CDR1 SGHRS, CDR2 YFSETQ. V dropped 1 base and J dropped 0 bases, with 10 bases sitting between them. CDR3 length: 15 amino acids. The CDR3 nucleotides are TGCGCCAGCAGCTTGACCGGGACGGTGAACACTGAAGCTTTCTTT. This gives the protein CASSLTGTVNTEAFF.

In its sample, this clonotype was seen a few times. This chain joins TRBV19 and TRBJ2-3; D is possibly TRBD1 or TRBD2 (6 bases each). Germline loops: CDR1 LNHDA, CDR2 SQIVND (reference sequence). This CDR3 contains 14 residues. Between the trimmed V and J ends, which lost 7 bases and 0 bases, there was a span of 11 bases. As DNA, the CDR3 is TGTGCCAGTACCCCGGGGGCTAGCACAGATACGCAGTATTTT. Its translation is CASTPGASTDTQYF.